A selection of T cell receptor beta chains follows, all from one sample in a study of blood T cell repertoires in COVID-19. Repertoires were generated with immunoSEQ multiplex PCR, while TCRdb's copy carries only in-frame clones and drops some. The table lists about 220,000 clones, approximately 84% of them singletons. Sequencing was done on a sample of peripheral blood. These receptors were taken from a woman aged 25 to 39 who had recovered from COVID-19. CDR3s include the opening cysteine and the closing phenylalanine or tryptophan. The order of the fields is clone size, D gene, J gene, V gene, CDR3 protein, CDR3 DNA. A D gene is named only where the DNA matches it firmly. Clone size is stated in some rows and not others, as once, few, many or a class when expanded.

clone_size: -
d_call: TRBD1
j_call: TRBJ1-1
v_call: TRBV7-9
cdr3_aa: CASSQIDRAGTEAFF
cdr3_nt: TGTGCCAGCAGCCAAATAGACAGGGCCGGGACTGAAGCTTTCTTT

clone_size: -
d_call: TRBD2
j_call: TRBJ2-1
v_call: TRBV6-2/TRBV6-3
cdr3_aa: CASSFTTSERGEQFF
cdr3_nt: TGTGCCAGCAGTTTCACGACTAGCGAGAGGGGTGAGCAGTTCTTC

clone_size: -
d_call: TRBD2
j_call: TRBJ2-1
v_call: TRBV19
cdr3_aa: CASSMGGTGYNEQFF
cdr3_nt: TGTGCCAGTAGTATGGGGGGGACGGGCTACAATGAGCAGTTCTTC

clone_size: -
d_call: -
j_call: TRBJ2-2
v_call: TRBV2
cdr3_aa: CASSERWSLSPAGELFF
cdr3_nt: TGTGCCAGCAGTGAACGGTGGTCACTTTCCCCGGCCGGGGAGCTGTTTTTT

clone_size: -
d_call: TRBD1
j_call: TRBJ1-1
v_call: TRBV2
cdr3_aa: CASTGQGVSEAFF
cdr3_nt: TGTGCCAGCACCGGACAGGGGGTATCTGAAGCTTTCTTT

clone_size: once
d_call: -
j_call: TRBJ1-6
v_call: TRBV5-1
cdr3_aa: CASSAFGVGNSPLHF
cdr3_nt: TGCGCCAGCAGCGCTTTCGGGGTCGGGAATTCGCCCCTCCACTTT

clone_size: -
d_call: -
j_call: TRBJ1-4
v_call: TRBV5-5
cdr3_aa: CASSFGGDGEKLFF
cdr3_nt: TGTGCCAGCAGCTTTGGGGGGGATGGTGAAAAACTGTTTTTT

clone_size: -
d_call: -
j_call: TRBJ1-5
v_call: TRBV6-1
cdr3_aa: CASSESLGDQPQHF
cdr3_nt: TGTGCCAGCAGTGAGTCTCTCGGGGATCAGCCCCAGCATTTT

clone_size: -
d_call: -
j_call: TRBJ1-1
v_call: TRBV6-6
cdr3_aa: CASSTGVTEAFF
cdr3_nt: TGTGCCAGCAGTACCGGGGTCACTGAAGCTTTCTTT

clone_size: once
d_call: TRBD1
j_call: TRBJ2-1
v_call: TRBV9
cdr3_aa: CASTGDRGPYNEQFF
cdr3_nt: TGTGCCAGCACGGGTGACAGGGGGCCATACAATGAGCAGTTCTTC

clone_size: -
d_call: TRBD2
j_call: TRBJ2-5
v_call: TRBV6-5
cdr3_aa: CASRRAGGKGETQYF
cdr3_nt: TGTGCCAGCAGGCGAGCCGGGGGGAAGGGGGAGACCCAGTACTTC

clone_size: few
d_call: -
j_call: TRBJ1-1
v_call: TRBV30
cdr3_aa: CAWSWADEAFF
cdr3_nt: TGTGCCTGGAGTTGGGCAGATGAAGCTTTCTTT

clone_size: -
d_call: TRBD1
j_call: TRBJ2-2
v_call: TRBV7-8
cdr3_aa: CASSSDRVVGTNTGELFF
cdr3_nt: TGTGCCAGCAGCTCGGACAGGGTGGTGGGGACGAACACCGGGGAGCTGTTTTTT

clone_size: -
d_call: -
j_call: TRBJ1-2
v_call: TRBV4-2
cdr3_aa: CASSSLGGNYGYTF
cdr3_nt: TGTGCCAGCAGCTCACTAGGGGGTAACTATGGCTACACCTTC

clone_size: few
d_call: TRBD2
j_call: TRBJ2-1
v_call: TRBV2
cdr3_aa: CASSPRTSKGNEQFF
cdr3_nt: TGTGCCAGCAGTCCACGGACTAGCAAGGGGAATGAGCAGTTCTTC

clone_size: few
d_call: TRBD1
j_call: TRBJ2-7
v_call: TRBV7-9
cdr3_aa: CASRKGGGTYEQYF
cdr3_nt: TGTGCCAGCAGAAAAGGGGGCGGCACCTACGAGCAGTACTTC

clone_size: once
d_call: TRBD1
j_call: TRBJ1-2
v_call: TRBV12-3/TRBV12-4
cdr3_aa: CASRGQGNGYTF
cdr3_nt: TGTGCCAGCAGGGGACAGGGGAATGGCTACACCTTC

clone_size: -
d_call: -
j_call: TRBJ2-3
v_call: TRBV6-5
cdr3_aa: CASSGGLPPDTQYF
cdr3_nt: TGTGCCAGCAGCGGTGGACTACCCCCAGATACGCAGTATTTT

clone_size: -
d_call: TRBD1
j_call: TRBJ1-1
v_call: TRBV5-1
cdr3_aa: CASSLNGQANTEAFF
cdr3_nt: TGCGCCAGCAGCTTGAACGGACAGGCGAACACTGAAGCTTTCTTT

clone_size: -
d_call: TRBD1
j_call: TRBJ2-5
v_call: TRBV18
cdr3_aa: CASSLGQGAGETQYF
cdr3_nt: TGTGCCAGCTCACTTGGACAGGGGGCTGGCGAGACCCAGTACTTC

clone_size: -
d_call: -
j_call: TRBJ2-7
v_call: TRBV23-1
cdr3_aa: CASSQWQGSYEQYF
cdr3_nt: TGCGCCAGCAGTCAATGGCAGGGATCCTACGAGCAGTACTTC

clone_size: -
d_call: TRBD2
j_call: TRBJ2-7
v_call: TRBV7-8
cdr3_aa: CASSRSTSGITRSYEQYF
cdr3_nt: TGTGCCAGCAGTCGCTCTACTAGCGGGATCACACGGTCCTACGAGCAGTACTTC

clone_size: once
d_call: TRBD2
j_call: TRBJ2-3
v_call: TRBV5-1
cdr3_aa: CASSLEGLAGGDTQYF
cdr3_nt: TGCGCCAGCAGCTTGGAAGGGCTAGCGGGCGGTGATACGCAGTATTTT

clone_size: -
d_call: -
j_call: TRBJ1-2
v_call: TRBV5-1
cdr3_aa: CASSPSDRNYGYTF
cdr3_nt: TGCGCCAGCAGCCCTTCCGACAGGAACTATGGCTACACCTTC

clone_size: few
d_call: -
j_call: TRBJ1-3
v_call: TRBV7-6
cdr3_aa: CASSEEAGEFGNTIYF
cdr3_nt: TGTGCCAGCAGCGAAGAGGCCGGCGAGTTTGGAAACACCATATATTTT

clone_size: -
d_call: -
j_call: TRBJ1-1
v_call: TRBV2
cdr3_aa: CASQSGGTEAFF
cdr3_nt: TGTGCCAGCCAGTCGGGAGGCACTGAAGCTTTCTTT

clone_size: -
d_call: TRBD1
j_call: TRBJ1-1
v_call: TRBV24-1
cdr3_aa: CATSDPRYRGNVNTEAFF
cdr3_nt: TGTGCCACCAGTGACCCTCGATACAGGGGGAACGTTAACACTGAAGCTTTCTTT

clone_size: few
d_call: -
j_call: TRBJ1-1
v_call: TRBV11-2
cdr3_aa: CASSSTGSKNTEAFF
cdr3_nt: TGTGCCAGCAGCTCCACAGGGAGCAAGAACACTGAAGCTTTCTTT

clone_size: -
d_call: -
j_call: TRBJ2-7
v_call: TRBV6-7
cdr3_aa: CASSYPGRRPSYEQYF
cdr3_nt: TGTGCCAGCAGTTACCCGGGGAGGCGCCCTTCCTACGAGCAGTACTTC

clone_size: -
d_call: -
j_call: TRBJ1-2
v_call: TRBV5-1
cdr3_aa: CASSLVLDGQSNYGYTF
cdr3_nt: TGCGCCAGCAGCTTGGTCTTAGATGGACAGTCTAACTATGGCTACACCTTC

clone_size: -
d_call: -
j_call: TRBJ2-1
v_call: TRBV6-1
cdr3_aa: CASSEGGNSYNEQFF
cdr3_nt: TGTGCCAGCAGTGAAGGGGGCAACTCCTACAATGAGCAGTTCTTC

clone_size: -
d_call: -
j_call: TRBJ1-2
v_call: TRBV4-2
cdr3_aa: CASSQERLGGYGYTF
cdr3_nt: TGTGCCAGCAGCCAAGAGCGACTGGGAGGGTATGGCTACACCTTC

clone_size: -
d_call: -
j_call: TRBJ2-6
v_call: TRBV5-1
cdr3_aa: CASMGGPGANVLTF
cdr3_nt: TGCGCCAGCATGGGGGGGCCTGGGGCCAACGTCCTGACTTTC

clone_size: -
d_call: TRBD1
j_call: TRBJ2-3
v_call: TRBV5-1
cdr3_aa: CASSPLGQGTDTQYF
cdr3_nt: TGCGCCAGCAGCCCGCTGGGACAGGGCACAGATACGCAGTATTTT

clone_size: -
d_call: -
j_call: TRBJ2-5
v_call: TRBV7-6
cdr3_aa: CASSPPGGRGETQYF
cdr3_nt: TGTGCCAGCAGCCCTCCTGGAGGCCGAGGAGAGACCCAGTACTTC

clone_size: -
d_call: -
j_call: TRBJ2-5
v_call: TRBV18
cdr3_aa: CASSPSTRETQYF
cdr3_nt: TGTGCCAGCTCACCATCGACTAGGGAGACCCAGTACTTC

clone_size: -
d_call: -
j_call: TRBJ2-7
v_call: TRBV13
cdr3_aa: CASSQDRFSSYEQYF
cdr3_nt: TGTGCCAGCAGCCAAGACAGGTTTAGCTCCTACGAGCAGTACTTC

clone_size: -
d_call: -
j_call: TRBJ1-2
v_call: TRBV11-3
cdr3_aa: CASRLGGVYGYTF
cdr3_nt: TGTGCCAGCAGGCTCGGGGGGGTCTATGGCTACACCTTC

clone_size: once
d_call: -
j_call: TRBJ1-1
v_call: TRBV28
cdr3_aa: CASSLSGGGAFF
cdr3_nt: TGTGCCAGCAGTTTATCCGGCGGGGGAGCTTTCTTT

clone_size: -
d_call: -
j_call: TRBJ2-5
v_call: TRBV7-2
cdr3_aa: CASSFASGLGETQYF
cdr3_nt: TGTGCCAGCAGCTTCGCCTCAGGGTTGGGGGAGACCCAGTACTTC

clone_size: -
d_call: -
j_call: TRBJ1-5
v_call: TRBV7-9
cdr3_aa: CASSQQGSNQPQHF
cdr3_nt: TGTGCCAGCAGTCAGCAGGGAAGCAATCAGCCCCAGCATTTT

clone_size: -
d_call: -
j_call: TRBJ1-2
v_call: TRBV6-2/TRBV6-3
cdr3_aa: CASSYSGAANYGYTF
cdr3_nt: TGTGCCAGCAGTTACAGTGGGGCAGCTAACTATGGCTACACCTTC

clone_size: -
d_call: -
j_call: TRBJ1-3
v_call: TRBV21-1
cdr3_aa: CASSKKRQGRAGNTIYF
cdr3_nt: TGTGCCAGCAGCAAAAAAAGACAGGGAAGGGCTGGAAACACCATATATTTT

clone_size: -
d_call: -
j_call: TRBJ1-1
v_call: TRBV10-3
cdr3_aa: CAISQGMNTEAFF
cdr3_nt: TGTGCCATCAGTCAGGGTATGAACACTGAAGCTTTCTTT

clone_size: -
d_call: -
j_call: TRBJ1-1
v_call: TRBV6-5
cdr3_aa: CASSYSRRFDTEAFF
cdr3_nt: TGTGCCAGCAGTTACTCGCGGAGGTTCGACACTGAAGCTTTCTTT

clone_size: -
d_call: TRBD2
j_call: TRBJ2-6
v_call: TRBV5-4
cdr3_aa: CASSPGGAGRTGANVLTF
cdr3_nt: TGTGCCAGCAGCCCCGGGGGGGCAGGCAGGACCGGGGCCAACGTCCTGACTTTC

clone_size: -
d_call: -
j_call: TRBJ1-2
v_call: TRBV18
cdr3_aa: CASSDGAGNYGYTF
cdr3_nt: TGTGCCAGCTCAGACGGAGCGGGGAACTATGGCTACACCTTC

clone_size: -
d_call: TRBD2
j_call: TRBJ2-3
v_call: TRBV13
cdr3_aa: CASSSGLAGDTDTQYF
cdr3_nt: TGTGCCAGCAGCTCCGGACTAGCGGGGGATACAGATACGCAGTATTTT

clone_size: -
d_call: -
j_call: TRBJ2-1
v_call: TRBV6-2/TRBV6-3
cdr3_aa: CASSYGVGFNNEQFF
cdr3_nt: TGTGCCAGCAGTTACGGAGTAGGCTTTAACAATGAGCAGTTCTTC

clone_size: -
d_call: TRBD1
j_call: TRBJ2-1
v_call: TRBV19
cdr3_aa: CASQDRASYNEQFF
cdr3_nt: TGTGCCTCCCAAGACAGGGCCTCCTACAATGAGCAGTTCTTC